The 13 T cell receptor beta chains below come from one sample, sequenced in a study of T cells in localized non-small cell lung cancer. The assay was immunoSEQ multiplex PCR, and TCRdb's table has in-frame clones only and misses some. The sample includes around 79,000 clones, roughly 75% of them seen just once. Source: PBMCs, taken before any cancer treatment. The receptor source for this set is a man between 40 and 75 years old with stage II squamous cell lung carcinoma.

In this sample, this clone turned up a few times. The rearrangement uses TRBV6-6 and TRBJ2-7; 10 nucleotides align to TRBD1. Unmatched junction bases numbered 9, after V lost 6 bases and J lost 4 bases. The CDR3 runs 15 residues. Germline V gene sequence: CDR1 MNHNY, CDR2 SVGAGI (reference sequence). DNA of the CDR3: TGTGCCAGCAGACCCGGGACAGGGGCTAAGTACGAGCAGTACTTC. It codes for CASRPGTGAKYEQYF.

V is TRBV5-4 and J is TRBJ2-1; D might be TRBD2 (5 bases). In germline, CDR1 is SGHNT, CDR2 YYREEE (reference sequence). The CDR3 loop spans 12 amino acids. The germline V and J ends were trimmed by 5 bases and 9 bases, with 12 bases remaining between them. CDR3 DNA: TGTGCCAGCAGATACACTAGATCTGAGCAGTTCTTC. Translation: CASRYTRSEQFF.

The rearrangement links TRBV27 to TRBJ1-1; tentative D call: TRBD1 (6 bases). V was pared by 6 bases and J by 5 bases, with 19 bases between. CDR3 size: 15 residues. Germline V CDR1 and CDR2: MNHEY, SMNVEV (reference sequence). The CDR3 coding sequence is TGTGCCAGCAGCCCTTTGGGGGGGGGCTTGACTGAAGCTTTCTTT. This sequence encodes CASSPLGGGLTEAFF.

The chain recombines TRBV5-1 with TRBJ2-5; 14 bases map to TRBD2. V was clipped by 3 bases and J by 4 bases; unmatched bases: 5. This CDR3 is built from 16 residues. Germline lookup yields CDR1 SGHRS and CDR2 YFSETQ. CDR3 protein: CASSWGTSGGSETQYF. CDR3 DNA sequence: TGCGCCAGCAGCTGGGGGACTAGCGGGGGTTCAGAGACCCAGTACTTC.

The chain recombines TRBV30 with TRBJ2-1; TRBD2 agrees at 11 bases. The CDR3 runs 16 residues. The junction had 7 bases not matched to a gene; V was cut back by 2 bases and J by 4 bases. CDR1 is GTSNPN and CDR2 is SVGIG in the germline V gene (reference sequence). The chain's CDR3 is CAWSFLAGGRYNEQFF. CDR3 nucleotides: TGTGCCTGGAGTTTTCTAGCGGGGGGCCGATACAATGAGCAGTTCTTC. Filled out from reference TRBV30 and TRBJ2-1, the complete variable domain reads SQTIHQWPATLVQPVGSPLSLECTVEGTSNPNLYWYRQAAGRGLQLLFYSVGIGQISSEVPQNLSASRPQDRQFILSSKKLLLSDSGFYLCAWSFLAGGRYNEQFFGPGTRLTVL.

This sequence joins TRBV6-5 and TRBJ2-7; 7 nucleotides match TRBD2. V lost 7 bases to trimming and J lost 2 bases; unmatched junction nucleotides: 11. The CDR3 consists of 15 residues. Germline values: CDR1 MNHEY, CDR2 SVGAGI. The CDR3 region is CASTTLRDYPYEQYF. CDR3 bases: TGTGCCAGCACCACCCTGCGGGACTATCCCTACGAGCAGTACTTC.

To note about this clone: At one of its ends the junction is not consistent with the germline gene, which may arise from a read error. This chain joins TRBV7-9 and TRBJ1-1; tentatively, D is TRBD1 (6 bases). This CDR3 comprises 19 residues. Germline V gives CDR1 SEHNR, CDR2 FQNEAQ (reference sequence). The CDR3 nucleotides read TGTGCCAGCAGCTTAAGGTGGGGGAGAATGAGGGGGATGAAGACTGAAGCTTTCTTT. Amino acid sequence: CASSLRWGRMRGMKTEAFF.

This clone was seen just once. The V and J genes are TRBV29-1 and TRBJ1-4; 7 bases align to TRBD1. The V gene end was trimmed by 2 bases and the J gene end by 8 bases; junction bases not matched to a gene: 8. The CDR3 contains 14 residues. Germline CDR1 SQVTM, CDR2 ANQGSEA. The CDR3 loop reads CSVELGGAREKLFF. CDR3 in DNA: TGCAGCGTTGAATTAGGGGGCGCTAGGGAAAAACTGTTTTTT.

V is TRBV6-1 and J is TRBJ1-5; 7 nucleotides align to TRBD1. There are 14 residues in the CDR3. Looked up from germline, CDR1 is MNHNS and CDR2 is SASEGT. V lost 7 bases and J lost 4; bases outside the gene matches: 7. The CDR3 loop is CASNRDRSNQPQHF. CDR3 nucleotides: TGTGCCAGCAATCGGGACAGAAGTAATCAGCCCCAGCATTTT.

There are a few counts of this clone. V gene TRBV30 combines with J gene TRBJ2-3, with 9 bases lining up with TRBD1. V gave up 2 bases and J gave up 7 bases; unmatched junction bases: 10. The germline V gene encodes CDR1 GTSNPN and CDR2 SVGIG (reference sequence). This CDR3 region has 15 residues. The CDR3 nucleotides are TGTGCCTGGAGTTCTTCCGGGACAGGGACCTATACGCAGTATTTT. This gives the protein CAWSSSGTGTYTQYF.

The V call is TRBV19, the J call TRBJ1-5; D is possibly TRBD1 (6 bases). Germline CDR1 LNHDA, CDR2 SQIVND (reference sequence). The CDR3 is 14 residues long. V was clipped by 8 bases and J by 2 bases, with 13 bases between them. The CDR3 bases are TGTGCCAGTCTAGGGGGTGCCGGCAATCAGCCCCAGCATTTT. This gives the protein CASLGGAGNQPQHF. Full variable domain (missing parts from reference TRBV19 and TRBJ1-5): DGGITQSPKYLFRKEGQNVTLSCEQNLNHDAMYWYRQDPGQGLRLIYYSQIVNDFQKGDIAEGYSVSREKKESFPLTVTSAQKNPTAFYLCASLGGAGNQPQHFGDGTRLSIL.

This chain uses TRBV19 with TRBJ2-7; D possibly corresponds to TRBD1 (5 bases). With 3 bases removed from V and 3 bases from J, the gap between germline ends came to 9 bases. Germline values: CDR1 LNHDA, CDR2 SQIVND (reference sequence). The CDR3 spans 13 residues. CDR3: CASSIGHLYEQYF. CDR3 DNA: TGTGCCAGTAGTATCGGACACCTCTACGAGCAGTACTTC.

The chain combines TRBV5-8 with TRBJ1-1, with 10 bases identical to TRBD1. Germline V gene sequence: CDR1 SGHTS, CDR2 YDEGEE. After removal of 4 bases from V and 1 base from J, the junction contained 4 bases not matched to a gene. This CDR3 spans 15 amino acids. The CDR3 here is CASSRRDRGNTEAFF. DNA of the CDR3: TGTGCCAGCAGCCGCCGGGACAGGGGGAACACTGAAGCTTTCTTT.